The T cell receptor beta chain under discussion was sequenced for a study of blood T cells in healthy people across ages. Findings and limits, study-wide: TCR beta diversity per million T cells fell roughly linearly with age. Versus aged donors, long-lived donors had higher diversity and more naive CD4+ cells.

The donors, aged roughly 6 to 90, were healthy Caucasians from Russia. The CDR3 runs 14 residues. The V gene lost 1 base and the J gene lost 4 bases, with 8 bases spanning the gap. Germline V gives CDR1 SGHRS, CDR2 YFSETQ. Combining a sample-barcoded 5' primer with a J-beta primer mix, a second PCR ran for about 6 to 11 cycles. MiXCR, run by TCRdb on the 5' RACE reads, gives a single entry per CDR3 protein. In the table there are a few hundred thousand distinct CDR3 sequences, about 27% of which are singletons. Regarding this clonotype: Its antigen is as yet unknown.

The sample was also linked to a second study, of T cells of mothers and their children.

The source material was blood. This rearrangement joins TRBV5-1 to TRBJ1-4; no definite D call. This TCR came from a boy aged 2-9 years in good health. CDR3 sequence: CASSLTTFNEKLFF. Here the CDR3 DNA reads TGCGCCAGCAGCTTGACAACTTTTAATGAAAAACTGTTTTTT.